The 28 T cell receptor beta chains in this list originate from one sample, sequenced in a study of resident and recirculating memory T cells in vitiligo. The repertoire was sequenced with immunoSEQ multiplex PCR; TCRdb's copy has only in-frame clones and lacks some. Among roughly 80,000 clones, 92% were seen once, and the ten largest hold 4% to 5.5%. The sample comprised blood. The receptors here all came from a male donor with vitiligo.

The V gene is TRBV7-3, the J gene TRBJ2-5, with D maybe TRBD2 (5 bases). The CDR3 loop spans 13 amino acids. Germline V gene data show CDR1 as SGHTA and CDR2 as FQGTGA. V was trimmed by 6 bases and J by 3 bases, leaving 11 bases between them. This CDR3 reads CASSPTSKETQYF. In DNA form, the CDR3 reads TGTGCCAGCAGTCCAACTAGTAAAGAGACCCAGTACTTC.

CDR3 in DNA: TGCGCCAGCAGCCAAGCCCTCCCCACAGATACGCAGTATTTT. Its translation is CASSQALPTDTQYF. The chain carries TRBV4-3 and TRBJ2-3; D not certain. CDR3 length: 14 amino acids. V dropped 1 base and J dropped 2 bases, with 7 bases sitting between them. Germline V gene sequence: CDR1 LGHNA, CDR2 YSLEER.

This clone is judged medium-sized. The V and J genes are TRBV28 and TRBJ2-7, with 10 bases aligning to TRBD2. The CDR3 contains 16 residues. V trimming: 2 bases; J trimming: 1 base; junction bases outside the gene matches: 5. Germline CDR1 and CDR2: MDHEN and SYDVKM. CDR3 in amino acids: CASSLLVLAGSYEQYF. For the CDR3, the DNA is TGTGCCAGCAGTTTACTTGTACTAGCGGGGTCCTACGAGCAGTACTTC.

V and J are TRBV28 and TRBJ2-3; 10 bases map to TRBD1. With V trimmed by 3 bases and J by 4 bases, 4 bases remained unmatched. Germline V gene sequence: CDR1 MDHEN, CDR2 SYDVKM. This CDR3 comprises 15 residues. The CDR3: CASSFQTGGADTQYF. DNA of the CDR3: TGTGCCAGCAGTTTTCAGACAGGGGGCGCAGATACGCAGTATTTT.

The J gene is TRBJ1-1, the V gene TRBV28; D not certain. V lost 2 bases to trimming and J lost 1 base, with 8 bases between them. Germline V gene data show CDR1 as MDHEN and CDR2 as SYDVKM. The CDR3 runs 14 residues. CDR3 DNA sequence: TGTGCCAGCAGTTTAGGTACGGGGAACACTGAAGCTTTCTTT. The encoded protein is CASSLGTGNTEAFF.

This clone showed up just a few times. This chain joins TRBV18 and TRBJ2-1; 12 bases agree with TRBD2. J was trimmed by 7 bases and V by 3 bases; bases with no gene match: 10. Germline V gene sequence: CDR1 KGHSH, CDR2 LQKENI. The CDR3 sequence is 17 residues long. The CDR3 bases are TGTGCCAGCTCACCGGCGACTAGCGGGAGTTGGGGGAATGAGCAGTTCTTC. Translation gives CASSPATSGSWGNEQFF.

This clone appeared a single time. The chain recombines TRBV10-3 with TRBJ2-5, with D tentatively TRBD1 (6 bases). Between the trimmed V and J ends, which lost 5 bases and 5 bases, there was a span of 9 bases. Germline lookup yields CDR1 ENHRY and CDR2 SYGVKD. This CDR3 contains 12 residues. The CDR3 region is CAISPGAETQYF. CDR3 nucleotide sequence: TGTGCCATCAGTCCAGGGGCGGAGACCCAGTACTTC.

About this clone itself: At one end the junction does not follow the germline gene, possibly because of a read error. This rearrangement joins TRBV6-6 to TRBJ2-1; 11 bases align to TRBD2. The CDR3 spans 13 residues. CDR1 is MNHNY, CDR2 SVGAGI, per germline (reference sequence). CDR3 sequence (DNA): TGTGCGCTCCGGACTAGCGGGTCCAATGGGCAGTTCTTC. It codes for CALRTSGSNGQFF.

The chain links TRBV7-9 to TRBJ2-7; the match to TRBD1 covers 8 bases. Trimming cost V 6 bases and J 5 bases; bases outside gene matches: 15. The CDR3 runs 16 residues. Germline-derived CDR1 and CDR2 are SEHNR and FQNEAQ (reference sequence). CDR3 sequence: CASRPGTTGALDEQYF. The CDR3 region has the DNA TGTGCCAGCAGGCCAGGTACGACAGGGGCCTTGGACGAGCAGTACTTC.

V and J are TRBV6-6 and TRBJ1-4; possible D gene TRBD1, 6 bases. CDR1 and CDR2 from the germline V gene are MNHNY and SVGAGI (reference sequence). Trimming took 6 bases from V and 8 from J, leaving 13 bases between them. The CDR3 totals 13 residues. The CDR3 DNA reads TGTGCCAGCAGAACAGGGTTTGGGGAAAAACTGTTTTTT. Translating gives CASRTGFGEKLFF.

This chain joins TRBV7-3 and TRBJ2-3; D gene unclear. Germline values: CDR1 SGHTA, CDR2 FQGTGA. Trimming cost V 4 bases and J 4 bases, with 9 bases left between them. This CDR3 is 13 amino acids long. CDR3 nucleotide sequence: TGTGCCAGCAGCTCAAACCTAGCAGATACGCAGTATTTT. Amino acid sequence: CASSSNLADTQYF.

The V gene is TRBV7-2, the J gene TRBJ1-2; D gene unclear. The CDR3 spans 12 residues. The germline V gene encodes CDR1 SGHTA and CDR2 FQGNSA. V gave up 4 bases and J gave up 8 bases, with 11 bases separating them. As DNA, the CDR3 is TGTGCCAGCAGCTCCTACGGGGAAGGCTACACCTTC. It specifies CASSSYGEGYTF. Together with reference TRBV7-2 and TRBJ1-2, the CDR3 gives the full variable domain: GAGVSQSPSNKVTEKGKDVELRCDPISGHTALYWYRQSLGQGLEFLIYFQGNSAPDKSGLPSDRFSAERTGGSVSTLTIQRTQQEDSAVYLCASSSYGEGYTFGSGTRLTVV.

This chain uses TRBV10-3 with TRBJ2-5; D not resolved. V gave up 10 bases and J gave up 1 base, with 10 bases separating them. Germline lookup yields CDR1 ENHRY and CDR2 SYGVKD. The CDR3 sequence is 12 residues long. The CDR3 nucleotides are TGTGCCACAAAACACAGCCAAGAGACCCAGTACTTC. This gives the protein CATKHSQETQYF.

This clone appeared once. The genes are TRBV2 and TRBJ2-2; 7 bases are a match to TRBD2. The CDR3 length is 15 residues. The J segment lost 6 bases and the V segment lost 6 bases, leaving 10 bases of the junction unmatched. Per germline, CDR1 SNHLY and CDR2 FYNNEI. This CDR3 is CASRRLAYGSGELFF. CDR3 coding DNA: TGTGCCAGCAGGCGACTAGCATACGGGTCCGGGGAGCTGTTTTTT.

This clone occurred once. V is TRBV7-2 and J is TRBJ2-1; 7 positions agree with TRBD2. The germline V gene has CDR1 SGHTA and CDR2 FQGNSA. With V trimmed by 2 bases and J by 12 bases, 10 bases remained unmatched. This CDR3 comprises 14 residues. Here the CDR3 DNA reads TGTGCCAGCAGCTTACTAGCGGTCTCAAAAGGGCAGTTCTTC. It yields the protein CASSLLAVSKGQFF.

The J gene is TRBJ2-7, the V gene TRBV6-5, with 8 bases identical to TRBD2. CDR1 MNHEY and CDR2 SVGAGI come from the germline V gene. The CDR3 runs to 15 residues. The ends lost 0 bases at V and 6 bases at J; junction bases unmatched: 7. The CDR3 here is CASSYSNSGTVEQYF. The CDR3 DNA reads TGTGCCAGCAGTTACTCGAATAGCGGGACTGTCGAGCAGTACTTC.

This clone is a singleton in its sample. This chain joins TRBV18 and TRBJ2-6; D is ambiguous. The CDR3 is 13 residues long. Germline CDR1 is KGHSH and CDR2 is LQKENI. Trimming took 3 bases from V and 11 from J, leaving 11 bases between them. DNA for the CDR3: TGTGCCAGCTCACCGGTGGCTCAGGACGTCCTGACTTTC. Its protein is CASSPVAQDVLTF.

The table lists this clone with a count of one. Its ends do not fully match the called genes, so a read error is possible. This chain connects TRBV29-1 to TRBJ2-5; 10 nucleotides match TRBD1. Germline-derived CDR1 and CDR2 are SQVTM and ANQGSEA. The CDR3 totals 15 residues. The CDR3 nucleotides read TGCAGCGTAGAAGACAGGGGGCTGGGGCAAGAGACCCAGTACTTC. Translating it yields CSVEDRGLGQETQYF.

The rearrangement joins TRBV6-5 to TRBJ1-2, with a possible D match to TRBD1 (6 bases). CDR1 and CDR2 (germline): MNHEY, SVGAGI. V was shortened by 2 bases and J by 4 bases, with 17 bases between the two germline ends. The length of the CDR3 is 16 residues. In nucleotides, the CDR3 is TGTGCCAGCAGTTACCGTTCGGGACAATTTGGCTATGGCTACACCTTC. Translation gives CASSYRSGQFGYGYTF.

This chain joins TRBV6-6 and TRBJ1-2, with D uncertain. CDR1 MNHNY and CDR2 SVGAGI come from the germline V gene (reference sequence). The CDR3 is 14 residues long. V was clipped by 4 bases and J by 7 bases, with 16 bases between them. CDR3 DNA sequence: TGTGCCAGCAGTTTTGGTAACTCGCTCCCTGGCTACACCTTC. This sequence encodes CASSFGNSLPGYTF.

CDR3 region: CAWSVRGYGANVLTF. The CDR3 DNA follows: TGTGCCTGGAGTGTTCGGGGGTATGGGGCCAACGTCCTGACTTTC. The V and J genes are TRBV30 and TRBJ2-6, with D possibly being TRBD2 (6 bases). Germline CDR1 is GTSNPN and CDR2 is SVGIG (reference sequence). Trimming took 0 bases from V and 3 from J, leaving 9 bases between them. CDR3 length: 15 amino acids.

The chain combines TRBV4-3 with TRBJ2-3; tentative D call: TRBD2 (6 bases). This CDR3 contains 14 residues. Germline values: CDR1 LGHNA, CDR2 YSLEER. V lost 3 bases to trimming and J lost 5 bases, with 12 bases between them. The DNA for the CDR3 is TGCGCCAGCAGCCACCCTGGAGCGGGAGATACGCAGTATTTT. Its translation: CASSHPGAGDTQYF.

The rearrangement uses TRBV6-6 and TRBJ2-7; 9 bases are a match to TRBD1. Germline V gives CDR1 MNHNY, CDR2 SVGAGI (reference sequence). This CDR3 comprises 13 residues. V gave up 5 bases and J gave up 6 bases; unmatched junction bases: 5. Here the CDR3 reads CASSRTGGGEQYF. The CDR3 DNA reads TGTGCCAGCAGTAGAACAGGGGGCGGCGAGCAGTACTTC.

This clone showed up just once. CDR3 sequence reads: CASSLGSSGSHAQYF. In nucleotides, the CDR3 is TGTGCCAGCAGCTTAGGTAGTAGCGGGAGTCACGCGCAGTACTTC. V and J are TRBV7-7 and TRBJ2-7, with 9 bases that match TRBD2. Germline-derived CDR1 and CDR2 are SSHAT and FNYEAQ (reference sequence). V dropped 1 base and J dropped 9; count of bases not matched to a gene: 10. The CDR3 extends over 15 amino acids.

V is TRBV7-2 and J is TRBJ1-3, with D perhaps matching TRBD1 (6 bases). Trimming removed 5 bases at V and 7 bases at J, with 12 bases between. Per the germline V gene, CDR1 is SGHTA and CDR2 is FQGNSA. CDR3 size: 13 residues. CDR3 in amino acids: CASSMTGINTIYF. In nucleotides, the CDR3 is TGTGCCAGCAGCATGACAGGAATCAACACCATATATTTT.

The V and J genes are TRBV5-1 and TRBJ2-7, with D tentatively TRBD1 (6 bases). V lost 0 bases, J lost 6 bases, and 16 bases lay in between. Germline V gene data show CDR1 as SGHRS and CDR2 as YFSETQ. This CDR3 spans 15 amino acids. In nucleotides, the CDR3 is TGCGCCAGCAGCTTGGTGGGGGAGACAGGCGGCGAGCAGTACTTC. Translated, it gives CASSLVGETGGEQYF. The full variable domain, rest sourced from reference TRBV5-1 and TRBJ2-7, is KAGVTQTPRYLIKTRGQQVTLSCSPISGHRSVSWYQQTPGQGLQFLFEYFSETQRNKGNFPGRFSGRQFSNSRSEMNVSTLELGDSALYLCASSLVGETGGEQYFGPGTRLTVT.

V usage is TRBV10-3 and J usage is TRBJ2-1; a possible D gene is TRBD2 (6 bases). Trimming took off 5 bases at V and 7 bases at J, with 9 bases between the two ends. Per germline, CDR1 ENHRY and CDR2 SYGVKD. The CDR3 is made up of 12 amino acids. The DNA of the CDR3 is TGTGCCATCAGTTCCCTAGCGAATGAGCAGTTCTTC. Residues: CAISSLANEQFF.

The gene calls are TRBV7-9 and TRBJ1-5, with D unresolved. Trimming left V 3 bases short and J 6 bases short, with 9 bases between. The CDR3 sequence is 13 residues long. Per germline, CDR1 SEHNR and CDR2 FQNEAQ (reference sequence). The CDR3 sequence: CASSLSESQPQHF. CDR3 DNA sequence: TGTGCCAGCAGCTTGTCTGAGAGTCAGCCCCAGCATTTT.